The source of this T cell receptor beta chain is a study of blood T cell repertoires in COVID-19. Study background: Donors in the United States, Italy and Spain gave samples during acute or convalescent COVID-19. The cDNA or gDNA used as material had been derived from T cells, B-cell-depleted T cells, or PBMCs.

Participants were aged about 18 to 100 years, lived in roughly 23 US areas, and enrolled virtually. Two negative PCRs, clearance, or symptom resolution had been documented for recovered Cohort 3 donors. Trimming took 0 bases from V and 3 from J, leaving 22 bases between them. Looked up from germline, CDR1 is SGDLS and CDR2 is YYNGEE. This CDR3 contains 18 residues. Profiled with immunoSEQ multiplex PCR; TCRdb holds only in-frame clones, not every one. The sample lists hundreds of thousands of clones, around 90% occurring once. The rearrangement links TRBV9 to TRBJ2-7; D may be TRBD2 (6 bases). The sequencing sample was made of PBMCs or T cells enriched from blood (not recorded which). The TCR sequence derives from a woman between 50 and 59 years old who had recovered from COVID-19. The CDR3: CASSVAPGPGLWGYEQYF. Written as DNA, the CDR3 is TGTGCCAGCAGCGTAGCCCCCGGTCCGGGACTCTGGGGCTACGAGCAGTACTTC.